What follows describes a single T cell receptor beta chain. Its target antigen remains unknown. Qualities for individual bases were not recorded, and no much larger clone is one base off. The immunoSEQ Assay was used to sequence TCR beta CDR3 regions from DNA. The study's own analysis went as follows. T cell density was computed as TCR beta template counts normalized to usable DNA estimated by amplifying housekeeping genes. Richness was estimated using the preseqR package, with extrapolation to 400,000 templates for PBMC samples and to 120,000 templates for tissue samples. Clonality was taken to be one minus Pielou's evenness. Tissue-enriched TCRs were identified through differential abundance testing performed on productive amino-acid clonotypes, with a minimum total count of 5 and an alpha of 0.1. The Jaccard Index and the Morisita Overlap Index were used to quantify repertoire overlap between compartments. GLIPH clustered TCR beta CDR3s with public tetramer-defined viral CDR3s; viral motifs required at least three viral sequences plus V-gene enrichment. TCRdb provides this immuneACCESS table in a form limited to in-frame rearrangements. Some clones are lacking; in checked studies, under half of them reflect an unresolved V gene, and why the rest are absent is not known. Clone size and the V and J calls come from that table; the DNA yielded D and trimming. The sample has around 33,000 clones on record, about 90% of them singletons. 2% to 2.5% of the sample rests with the top ten.

V gives up 3 bases and J gives up 6 bases, and the segment between their germline ends measures 9 bases. Reading the germline V gene (reference sequence) gives CDR1 GTSNPN and CDR2 SVGIG. The CDR3 contains 12 residues, cysteine and phenylalanine counted. Only the CDR3 DNA stays, 36 bases, in frame from base 1. At diagnosis, peripheral blood, uninvolved tumor-adjacent lung and tumor were collected and were preserved as a mix of fresh-frozen and FFPE material. For TCR repertoire profiling, blood samples were analyzed as peripheral blood mononuclear cells. This sample was included in a study of T cells in localized non-small cell lung cancer (dated by TCRdb to the early 2020s). Study-wide context: Comparing tumors with uninvolved tumor-adjacent lungs, the study looked at the T cell repertoires of over 200 patients with early-stage NSCLC. The cohort was made up of 200 to 250 treatment-naive NSCLC patients whose localized lung tumors had been resected. Of the NSCLC patients, 129 were male and approximately 110 were female, and the mean age was approximately 64 years. Results and caveats for the whole study, not just this receptor: Multi-region tumor sequencing was not performed, so intratumor heterogeneity could not be excluded. A median of roughly 58 of the top 100 tumor clones were detected in paired uninvolved adjacent lung, and around 30 of these tumor clones were also found among the top 100 clones of the paired uninvolved adjacent lung. Because the study design was exploratory, TCR variables were selected using unadjusted p-values without false-discovery rate correction. Uninvolved tumor-adjacent lung showed the highest T cell clonality, higher than tumor, which suggests more focused antigenic responses in the adjacent lung. Longer overall survival was associated with higher T cell density in blood, whereas shorter survival was associated with higher clonality in adjacent lung.

The clonotype comes from a female donor older than 55 with stage I lung adenocarcinoma. The V and J segments used are TRBV30 and TRBJ1-5; TRBD1 could be the D gene, as 5 bases match. Sequencing used peripheral blood, obtained before any cancer treatment. CDR3 reads: CAWSTGTQPQHF. The DNA sequence is given as TGTGCCTGGAGCACAGGAACTCAGCCCCAGCATTTT.